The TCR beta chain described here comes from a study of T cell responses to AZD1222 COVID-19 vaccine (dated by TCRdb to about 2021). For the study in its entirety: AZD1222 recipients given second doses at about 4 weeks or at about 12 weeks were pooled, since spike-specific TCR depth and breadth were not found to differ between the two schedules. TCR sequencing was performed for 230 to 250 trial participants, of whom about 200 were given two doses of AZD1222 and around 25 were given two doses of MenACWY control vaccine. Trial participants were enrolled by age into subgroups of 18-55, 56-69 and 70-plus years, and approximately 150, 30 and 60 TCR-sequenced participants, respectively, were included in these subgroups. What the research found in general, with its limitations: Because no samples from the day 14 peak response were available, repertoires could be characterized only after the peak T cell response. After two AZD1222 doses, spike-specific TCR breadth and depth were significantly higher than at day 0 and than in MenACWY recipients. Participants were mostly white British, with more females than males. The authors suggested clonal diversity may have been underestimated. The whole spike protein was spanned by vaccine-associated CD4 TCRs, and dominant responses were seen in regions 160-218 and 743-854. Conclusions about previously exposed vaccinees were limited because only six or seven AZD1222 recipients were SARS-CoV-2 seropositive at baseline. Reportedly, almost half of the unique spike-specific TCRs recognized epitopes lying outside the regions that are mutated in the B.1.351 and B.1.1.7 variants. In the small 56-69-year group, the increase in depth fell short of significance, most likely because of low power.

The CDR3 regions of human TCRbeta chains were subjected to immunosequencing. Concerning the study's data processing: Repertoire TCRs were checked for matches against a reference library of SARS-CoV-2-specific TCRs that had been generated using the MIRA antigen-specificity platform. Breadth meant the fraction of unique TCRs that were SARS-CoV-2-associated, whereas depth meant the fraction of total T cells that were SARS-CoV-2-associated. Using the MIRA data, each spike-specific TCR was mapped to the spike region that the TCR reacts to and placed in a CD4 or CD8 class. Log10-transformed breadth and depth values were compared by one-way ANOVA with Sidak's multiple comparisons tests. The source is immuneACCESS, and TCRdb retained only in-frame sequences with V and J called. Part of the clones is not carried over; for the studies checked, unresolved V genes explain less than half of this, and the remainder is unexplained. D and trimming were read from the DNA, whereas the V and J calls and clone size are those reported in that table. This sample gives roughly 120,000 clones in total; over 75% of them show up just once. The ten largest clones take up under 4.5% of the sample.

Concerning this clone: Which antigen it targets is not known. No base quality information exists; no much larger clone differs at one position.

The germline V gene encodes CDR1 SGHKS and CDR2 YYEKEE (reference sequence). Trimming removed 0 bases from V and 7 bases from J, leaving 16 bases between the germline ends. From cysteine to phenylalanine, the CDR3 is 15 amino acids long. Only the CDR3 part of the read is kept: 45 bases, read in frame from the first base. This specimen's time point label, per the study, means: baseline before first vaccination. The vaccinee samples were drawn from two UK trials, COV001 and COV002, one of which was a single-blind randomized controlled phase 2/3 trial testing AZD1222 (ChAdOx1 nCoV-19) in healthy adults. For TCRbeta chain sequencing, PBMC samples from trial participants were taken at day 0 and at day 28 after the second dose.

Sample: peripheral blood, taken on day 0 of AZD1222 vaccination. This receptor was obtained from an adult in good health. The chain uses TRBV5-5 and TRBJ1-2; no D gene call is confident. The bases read TGTGCCAGCAGCTTGGCCGTCGGGCAGGCGGGTGGCTACACCTTC. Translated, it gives CASSLAVGQAGGYTF. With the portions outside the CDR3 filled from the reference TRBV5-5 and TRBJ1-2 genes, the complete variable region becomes DAGVTQSPTHLIKTRGQQVTLRCSPISGHKSVSWYQQVLGQGPQFIFQYYEKEERGRGNFPDRFSARQFPNYSSELNVNALLLGDSALYLCASSLAVGQAGGYTFGSGTRLTVV.